This T cell receptor beta chain was found in a study of radiotherapy plus CTLA-4 blockade in lung cancer. V lost 4 bases and J lost 8, with 21 bases in between. Germline lookup yields CDR1 GTSNPN and CDR2 SVGIG (reference sequence). The CDR3 is 16 residues long. It was focal radiation plus CTLA-4 blockade with ipilimumab that patients with chemo-refractory metastatic non-small-cell lung cancer received. TCRdb's copy holds only in-frame clones and misses some; the assay was immunoSEQ multiplex PCR. The sample includes 50,000 to 60,000 clones, more than 60% of them seen just once. This clone was detected once. The same CDR3 is also encoded by other DNA sequences in this sample.

The sequencing here drew on peripheral blood, taken from a patient treated with radiotherapy plus ipilimumab. This receptor was identified in a human donor with non-small cell lung cancer who had a complete response to radiotherapy plus ipilimumab. V is TRBV30 and J is TRBJ1-6; TRBD1 is a possible D gene (6 bases). In nucleotides, the CDR3 is TGTGCCTGGAAGATAGGTGGACAGAGCCCCTATTCACCCCTCCACTTT. Translating it yields CAWKIGGQSPYSPLHF. Full variable domain (outside the CDR3, taken from reference TRBV30 and TRBJ1-6): SQTIHQWPATLVQPVGSPLSLECTVEGTSNPNLYWYRQAAGRGLQLLFYSVGIGQISSEVPQNLSASRPQDRQFILSSKKLLLSDSGFYLCAWKIGGQSPYSPLHFGNGTRLTVT.